These 5 T cell receptor beta chains originate from one sample sequenced in a study of blood T cell repertoires in COVID-19. Profiling relied on immunoSEQ multiplex PCR, and the TCRdb table lists in-frame clones only, not all of them. The data hold 150,000 or so clones, with over 75% observed a single time. Sequencing was performed on PBMCs or T cells enriched from blood (not recorded which). The receptor set was obtained from a woman in her 50s who had recovered from COVID-19.

The chain couples TRBV6-1 to TRBJ1-4, with D possibly TRBD1 on 6 matching bases. The CDR3 runs to 18 residues. CDR1 is MNHNS, CDR2 SASEGT, per germline. V lost 1 base and J 8 bases, leaving 23 bases between the germline ends. CDR3 coding DNA: TGTGCCAGCAGTGAAGAGCTATCGGGAGGGGGAGTAGGAGAAAAACTGTTTTTT. This sequence encodes CASSEELSGGGVGEKLFF.

This chain joins TRBV4-1 and TRBJ2-3; 7 bases match TRBD1. From germline, CDR1 is MGHRA and CDR2 YSYEKL. The CDR3 loop spans 15 amino acids. The ends lost 1 base at V and 3 bases at J; junction bases unmatched: 4. The CDR3: CASSQGQGKTDTQYF. The CDR3 DNA reads as TGCGCCAGCAGCCAAGGACAGGGAAAAACAGATACGCAGTATTTT.

This sequence joins TRBV24-1 and TRBJ2-5; 11 bases line up with TRBD2. Looked up from germline, CDR1 is KGHDR and CDR2 is SFDVKD. This CDR3 region has 15 residues. V trimming: 5 bases; J trimming: 3 bases; junction bases outside the gene matches: 4. This chain's CDR3 is CATSGLAGSEETQYF. The CDR3, as DNA: TGTGCCACCAGTGGACTAGCGGGATCAGAAGAGACCCAGTACTTC.

This rearrangement joins TRBV5-5 to TRBJ1-1, with D perhaps TRBD1 (5 bases). From germline, CDR1 is SGHKS and CDR2 YYEKEE (reference sequence). The CDR3 sequence is 13 residues long. V lost 6 bases and J 7 bases, leaving 16 bases between the germline ends. The CDR3 sequence is CASNPPGLFEAFF. The CDR3 DNA reads as TGTGCCAGCAACCCGCCAGGGCTCTTTGAAGCTTTCTTT.

The chain is built from TRBV4-3 and TRBJ2-2; TRBD1 agrees at 11 bases. Losses at the gene ends were 0 bases for V and 8 bases for J; bases not matched to a gene: 11. CDR1 is LGHNA and CDR2 is YSLEER in the germline V gene. This CDR3 is built from 18 residues. The CDR3 DNA sequence: TGCGCCAGCAGCCAAGACCTCGTCGGACAGGGGGCTTGGGGGGAGCTGTTTTTT. The encoded protein is CASSQDLVGQGAWGELFF.